This T cell receptor beta chain was identified in a study of shared clonotypes between healthy human individuals. The assay was immunoSEQ multiplex PCR, and TCRdb's table has in-frame clones only and misses some. The top ten hold approximately 0.4% of the sample, which has 2 million to 2.5 million clones, over 85% seen once. Germline lookup yields CDR1 MNHEY and CDR2 SMNVEV (reference sequence). V was clipped by 4 bases and J by 4 bases, with 14 bases between them. This CDR3 is built from 15 residues. Sequencing was performed on naive CD4+ T cells from PBMCs. Subset: CD45RA+ positively selected. The chain joins TRBV27 to TRBJ2-1; D is uncertain. This sequence originates from a man between 18 and 35 years old in good health. Some clones in this sample may be carry-over from other donors' samples. Here the CDR3 reads CASSYNPAPYNEQFF. CDR3 in DNA: TGTGCCAGCAGTTATAACCCGGCCCCATACAATGAGCAGTTCTTC.